Presented here are 8 T cell receptor beta chains from one specimen sequenced in a study of T cells in women clearing cervical HPV infection. Using immunoSEQ multiplex PCR, the repertoire was profiled, and TCRdb retains in-frame clones only, with some absent. The sample's table shows roughly 48,000 clones. The specimen was blood buffy coat. The receptors derive from a woman between 18 and 75 years old with a cervical HPV16 infection that either progressed to CIN3+ or cleared (not recorded which).

Worth noting for this clone: The read terminates 3 residues ahead of where the CDR3 ends, so the germline J gene completes it. This chain uses TRBV20-1 with TRBJ1-2; D is unclear. CDR1 is DFQATT, CDR2 SNEGSKA, per germline (reference sequence). The length of the CDR3 is 13 residues. V was clipped by 3 bases and J by 1 base, with 9 bases between them. The part of the CDR3 DNA that was read is TGCAGTGCTAGTTCTCCGTTTAACTATGGC. Translating gives CSASSPFNYG. The entire CDR3 protein is CSASSPFNYGYTF.

CDR3 bases read: TGTGCCAGCAGCTCAGGACTAGCGGGCTCTCATGAG. As protein: CASSSGLAGSHE. In full, the CDR3 reads CASSSGLAGSHEQFF. The chain joins TRBV5-4 to TRBJ2-1; 11 bases are a match to TRBD2. The CDR3 is cut off 3 residues early in the read; its end comes from the germline J gene. Losses at the gene ends were 3 bases for V and 8 bases for J; bases not matched to a gene: 7. Germline V CDR1 and CDR2: SGHNT, YYREEE (reference sequence). This CDR3 is 15 amino acids long.

On this clone itself: The sequenced fragment ends 3 residues before the CDR3 boundary, so the rest is inferred from the germline J gene. The chain links TRBV20-1 to TRBJ2-7; 7 bases match TRBD1. CDR3 length equals 14 residues. J gave up 3 bases and V 6 bases, and 11 bases lay outside the gene matches. Per the germline V gene, CDR1 is DFQATT and CDR2 is SNEGSKA (reference sequence). This chain's CDR3 is CSARRTGVRYEQYF. CDR3 DNA, as far as it was read: TGCAGTGCCCGAAGAACAGGGGTGCGCTACGAG.

Note on this clone: Read data end 3 residues before the CDR3 end; the end is taken from the germline J gene. The chain is built from TRBV5-1 and TRBJ2-3; tentative D call: TRBD2 (5 bases). Trimming took off 4 bases at V and 2 bases at J, with 11 bases between the two ends. The CDR3 has 14 residues. Looked up from germline, CDR1 is SGHRS and CDR2 is YFSETQ. The CDR3 spells CASSATSFTDTQYF. The DNA read from the CDR3 is TGCGCCAGCAGCGCCACTAGTTTCACAGATACG.

Of note for this clone: The CDR3 extends 3 residues past the end of the read, so its final part is completed from the germline J gene. This chain links TRBV6-1 with TRBJ2-3; 11 positions match TRBD2. J was trimmed by 1 base and V by 4 bases; bases with no gene match: 4. The CDR3 is 16 residues long. In germline, CDR1 is MNHNS, CDR2 SASEGT. CDR3 in amino acids: CASSGTSGGRTDTQYF. Incomplete CDR3 DNA: TGTGCCAGCAGTGGAACTAGCGGGGGCCGCACAGATACG.

Of note for this clone: The DNA ends 3 residues before the CDR3 does, and the rest of the CDR3 is filled in from the germline J gene. This chain links TRBV6-1 with TRBJ1-4; D might be TRBD1 (6 bases). V was shortened by 3 bases and J by 7 bases, with 12 bases between the two germline ends. This CDR3 has 14 amino acids. Looked up from germline, CDR1 is MNHNS and CDR2 is SASEGT. The sequenced part of the CDR3 DNA is TGTGCCAGCAGTGATCCCGACAGGATTGAAAAA. Translating it yields CASSDPDRIEK. In full, the CDR3 reads CASSDPDRIEKLFF.

On this clone: Coverage ceases 3 residues before the CDR3 finishes, and the germline J gene fills in the end. The J gene is TRBJ2-7, the V gene TRBV2, with 12 bases fitting TRBD2. Trimming took 6 bases from V and 2 from J; bases not matched to a gene: 5. CDR1 and CDR2 from the germline V gene are SNHLY and FYNNEI. This CDR3 region has 15 residues. CDR3 DNA, as far as it was read: TGTGCCAGCAGGCTAGCGGGAGGGCCTACCTACGAG. Its translation: CASRLAGGPTYE. The complete CDR3 sequence is CASRLAGGPTYEQYF.

With respect to this clone: The read ends 3 residues shy of where the CDR3 ends; the end is completed using the germline J gene. J is TRBJ2-6 and V is TRBV14, with D tentatively TRBD1 (5 bases). Germline V gene data show CDR1 as SGHDN and CDR2 as FVKESK. Trimming shortened V by 5 bases and J by 4 bases, and 12 bases separated the two germline ends. CDR3 length equals 15 residues. CDR3 amino acids: CASSKLGAGANVLTF. The sequenced CDR3 bases are TGTGCCAGCAGCAAGCTAGGGGCCGGGGCCAACGTC.